This TCR beta chain was recorded in a study of long-term antiretroviral therapy in people with HIV. CDR1 MGHRA and CDR2 YSYEKL come from the germline V gene. V lost 0 bases and J lost 3, with 11 bases in between. This CDR3 region has 15 residues. Assay version v3.0 of immunoSEQ was used, and it was run at survey level. Libraries were prepared by immunoSEQ multiplex PCR; TCRdb keeps only in-frame clonotypes and omits some of them. The sample holds tens of thousands of clones; around 84% are singletons and the top ten take approximately 4.6%. Concerning this clone: Its antigen is currently unknown.

Findings of the study overall: Gathering of blood took place between about 2003 and 2017, possibly under older ART regimens. HIV repertoires showed narrower CDR3 length ranges than controls.

Cryopreserved PBMC, at roughly 0.85-10 million per sample, were present before DNA extraction. Specimen: unsorted PBMCs, collected 1.3 years after starting antiretroviral therapy. This sequence was found in a man in his 60s with HIV. This chain uses TRBV4-1 with TRBJ1-1; D remains unclear. CDR3 sequence reads: CASSQDGPRDTEAFF. CDR3 DNA: TGCGCCAGCAGCCAAGACGGACCCCGGGACACTGAAGCTTTCTTT.